These T cell receptor beta chains were read from a single sample in a study of T-cell memory formation after mild COVID-19. Using its own MiXCR run on the 5' RACE reads, TCRdb lists one record per CDR3 protein. In the table there are approximately 340,000 distinct CDR3 sequences, under 15% of which are singletons. The source material was PBMCs or a T cell subset sorted from them (not recorded which). The receptors shown here come from a man younger than 35 who had mild COVID-19 (a few samples of this study predate the infection). Cell type and time point are not known. The CDR3 runs from the conserved cysteine through the conserved F or W. A D gene is named only where the DNA matches it firmly. The listing skips clone size in some rows; elsewhere it reads once, few, many or a size class.

size: .; V: TRBV7-7; D: TRBD1; J: TRBJ1-5; DNA: TGTGCCAGCAGCAAAGTGTCCCCCGGGACAGGGTTTAGCAATCAGCCCCAGCATTTT; CDR3: CASSKVSPGTGFSNQPQHF
size: many; V: TRBV6-5; D: .; J: TRBJ2-7; DNA: TGTGCCAGCACAAAAGGACAGTACGAGCAGTACTTC; CDR3: CASTKGQYEQYF
size: few; V: TRBV7-9; D: TRBD2; J: TRBJ2-3; DNA: TGTGCCAGCAGCCCCCTTCTGCGGGGGTACACAGATACGCAGTATTTT; CDR3: CASSPLLRGYTDTQYF
size: many; V: TRBV11-2; D: .; J: TRBJ1-1; DNA: TGTGCCAGCAGCTATTCCGCCGCACGGAGGATGAACACTGAAGCTTTCTTT; CDR3: CASSYSAARRMNTEAFF
size: .; V: TRBV7-2; D: TRBD1; J: TRBJ1-1; DNA: TGTGCCAGCAGCTTAAGACAGGGGGTGGATGAAGCTTTCTTT; CDR3: CASSLRQGVDEAFF
size: few; V: TRBV7-2; D: .; J: TRBJ1-5; DNA: TGTGCCAGCAGCACAGGGTTACGGTTTCAGCCCCAGCATTTT; CDR3: CASSTGLRFQPQHF
size: few; V: TRBV20-1; D: TRBD2; J: TRBJ2-3; DNA: TGCAGTGCAAGACTAGCGGGAGGACCCACGAATACGCAGTATTTT; CDR3: CSARLAGGPTNTQYF
size: many; V: TRBV7-2; D: .; J: TRBJ1-1; DNA: TGTGCCAGCAGCTTACAGGGGAGGACTGAAGCTTTCTTT; CDR3: CASSLQGRTEAFF
size: .; V: TRBV7-8; D: TRBD1; J: TRBJ2-5; DNA: TGTGCCAGCGTCTCCGGGGGACAGGGTCAAGAGACCCAGTACTTC; CDR3: CASVSGGQGQETQYF
size: .; V: TRBV12-3/TRBV12-4; D: .; J: TRBJ2-6; DNA: TGTGCCAGCGGGGGGCAGACTCTCTCTGGGGCCAACGTCCTGACTTTC; CDR3: CASGGQTLSGANVLTF
size: few; V: TRBV5-1; D: .; J: TRBJ2-5; DNA: TGCGCCAGCAGCTTGGCCGGGTCGGACCAAGAGACCCAGTACTTC; CDR3: CASSLAGSDQETQYF
size: few; V: TRBV20-1; D: .; J: TRBJ2-5; DNA: TGCAGTGCTGGGGACAAACTCCAAGAGACCCAGTACTTC; CDR3: CSAGDKLQETQYF
size: few; V: TRBV6-6; D: TRBD1; J: TRBJ1-1; DNA: TGTGCCAGCAGGACGGACAGGGCGAACACTGAAGCTTTCTTT; CDR3: CASRTDRANTEAFF
size: many; V: TRBV7-9; D: TRBD1; J: TRBJ2-6; DNA: TGTGCCATTCTCTCGCGTTCCGGGACAGGGGCGATGAAGGGGGCCAACGTCCTGACTTTC; CDR3: CAILSRSGTGAMKGANVLTF
size: .; V: TRBV4-3; D: .; J: TRBJ1-2; DNA: TGCGCCAGCAGCCCCCAAGTGGCGACCAGAGTCTATGGCTACACCTTC; CDR3: CASSPQVATRVYGYTF
size: few; V: TRBV12-3/TRBV12-4; D: TRBD1; J: TRBJ1-5; DNA: TGTGCCAGCAGTTTTGCAGGGGGCAGTCAGCCCCAGCATTTT; CDR3: CASSFAGGSQPQHF
size: .; V: TRBV19; D: TRBD2; J: TRBJ2-1; DNA: TGTGCCAGTAGTATGCGGGGGGGCTCCTACAATGAGCAGTTCTTC; CDR3: CASSMRGGSYNEQFF
size: many; V: TRBV11-2; D: .; J: TRBJ2-7; DNA: TGTGCCAGCAGCTTAGATGGCGTAAACCGCTACGAGCAGTACTTC; CDR3: CASSLDGVNRYEQYF
size: few; V: TRBV7-6; D: .; J: TRBJ2-5; DNA: TGTGCCAGCAGCTTAGAGGCAGAGTCACAAGAGACCCAGTACTTC; CDR3: CASSLEAESQETQYF
size: .; V: TRBV20-1; D: .; J: TRBJ2-5; DNA: TGCAGTGCTAGCCGACCGTACCAAGAGACCCAGTACTTC; CDR3: CSASRPYQETQYF
size: .; V: TRBV5-6; D: .; J: TRBJ2-3; DNA: TGTGACAGCAGCTTGATGCGGACAGATACGCAGTATTTT; CDR3: CDSSLMRTDTQYF
size: few; V: TRBV10-3; D: .; J: TRBJ1-2; DNA: TGTGCCATCAGTGTTACCGGGGACGGCTATGGCTACACCTTC; CDR3: CAISVTGDGYGYTF
size: .; V: TRBV7-2; D: TRBD2; J: TRBJ2-3; DNA: TGTGCCAGCAGTCCCGGGGGGGCCGCAGATACGCAGTATTTT; CDR3: CASSPGGAADTQYF
size: few; V: TRBV5-1; D: .; J: TRBJ1-1; DNA: TGCGCCAGTTCAAGTTACGGCACTGAAGCTTTCTTT; CDR3: CASSSYGTEAFF
size: few; V: TRBV20-1; D: .; J: TRBJ2-7; DNA: TGCAGTGCTGCAGGGCAGGGCTACGAGCAGTACTTC; CDR3: CSAAGQGYEQYF
size: once; V: TRBV5-1; D: .; J: TRBJ1-1; DNA: TGCGCCAGCAGCTTTTATACGAACACTGAAGCTTTCTTT; CDR3: CASSFYTNTEAFF
size: many; V: TRBV9; D: TRBD2; J: TRBJ2-1; DNA: TGTGCCAGCAGCGTAGGCGTGGGGGGGGAGCAGTTCTTC; CDR3: CASSVGVGGEQFF
size: few; V: TRBV18; D: .; J: TRBJ2-4; DNA: TGTGCCAGCTCACTTACAGCCGAAAACATTCAGTACTTC; CDR3: CASSLTAENIQYF
size: .; V: TRBV5-1; D: TRBD1; J: TRBJ1-5; DNA: TGCGCCAGCAGCTTGGAGGGACAGGGGAATCAGCCCCAGCATTTT; CDR3: CASSLEGQGNQPQHF
size: few; V: TRBV5-1; D: .; J: TRBJ2-2; DNA: TGCGCCAGCAGCTTGGTCCAGATCGCGAACACCGGGGAGCTGTTTTTT; CDR3: CASSLVQIANTGELFF
size: .; V: TRBV5-5; D: .; J: TRBJ1-2; DNA: TGTGCCAGCAGCTTCCTCGGAAACTATGGCTACACCTTC; CDR3: CASSFLGNYGYTF
size: many; V: TRBV12-3/TRBV12-4; D: .; J: TRBJ2-2; DNA: TGTGCCAGCAGGCCCCTGGGCGGGGAGCTGTTTTTT; CDR3: CASRPLGGELFF
size: few; V: TRBV5-1; D: .; J: TRBJ2-1; DNA: TGCGCCAGCAGCTTGGGACTCGAATACAATGAGCAGTTCTTC; CDR3: CASSLGLEYNEQFF
size: many; V: TRBV7-2; D: .; J: TRBJ2-5; DNA: TGTGCCAGCAGCTCGGAGGGGACCCAGTACTTC; CDR3: CASSSEGTQYF
size: .; V: TRBV20-1; D: .; J: TRBJ2-5; DNA: TGCAGTGCTAGAGTGTCTAGCGAAGAGACCCAGTACTTC; CDR3: CSARVSSEETQYF
size: .; V: TRBV20-1; D: .; J: TRBJ2-3; DNA: TGCAGTGCCTTTTTGGCAGATACGCAGTATTTT; CDR3: CSAFLADTQYF
size: .; V: TRBV7-9; D: TRBD1; J: TRBJ1-3; DNA: TGTGCCAGCAGCAAACAGGGGGCTGGAAACACCATATATTTT; CDR3: CASSKQGAGNTIYF
size: .; V: TRBV9; D: .; J: TRBJ1-1; DNA: TGTGCCAGCAGCGTAGCGGTGAACACTGAAGCTTTCTTT; CDR3: CASSVAVNTEAFF
size: .; V: TRBV9; D: TRBD2; J: TRBJ2-1; DNA: TGTGCCAGCAGCGTCGGGACTAGCGGGGGGCTATACAATGAGCAGTTCTTC; CDR3: CASSVGTSGGLYNEQFF
size: .; V: TRBV9; D: .; J: TRBJ2-2; DNA: TGTGCCAGCAGCGTAGAGACAGGGACTAACACCGGGGAGCTGTTTTTT; CDR3: CASSVETGTNTGELFF
size: .; V: TRBV7-2; D: .; J: TRBJ2-5; DNA: TGTGCCAGCAGCTCCACCCCCACAGTTTTAGAGACCCAGTACTTC; CDR3: CASSSTPTVLETQYF
size: .; V: TRBV20-1; D: .; J: TRBJ2-7; DNA: TGCAGTGCATCGGGACTCCAAACCAGTTACGAGCAGTACTTC; CDR3: CSASGLQTSYEQYF
size: .; V: TRBV3-1; D: .; J: TRBJ1-6; DNA: TGTGCCAGCAGCCAGGGGCAGAATTCACCCCTCCACTTT; CDR3: CASSQGQNSPLHF
size: few; V: TRBV4-1; D: .; J: TRBJ1-1; DNA: TGCGCCAGCAGCCATATGGGACGGCGGAACACTGAAGCTTTCTTT; CDR3: CASSHMGRRNTEAFF
size: many; V: TRBV29-1; D: .; J: TRBJ2-1; DNA: TGCAGCGTTTGGCTCGGGTCTTCCTACAATGAGCAGTTCTTC; CDR3: CSVWLGSSYNEQFF
size: .; V: TRBV29-1; D: .; J: TRBJ2-7; DNA: TGCAGCGTTGAATTACGGGATAACGAGCAGTACTTC; CDR3: CSVELRDNEQYF
size: few; V: TRBV10-3; D: TRBD1; J: TRBJ2-5; DNA: TGTGCCATCAGTGCATCAAGTGGGGCAGGGGGCGTTGAGACCCAGTACTTC; CDR3: CAISASSGAGGVETQYF
size: .; V: TRBV10-2; D: TRBD2; J: TRBJ2-7; DNA: TGCGCCAGCAGCCCAGCGGGGGCTGCGTACGAGCAGTACTTC; CDR3: CASSPAGAAYEQYF
size: many; V: TRBV4-3; D: .; J: TRBJ1-6; DNA: TGCGCCAGCAGCCAAGAGGCGAACAGGGACCCTTCACCCCTCCACTTT; CDR3: CASSQEANRDPSPLHF
size: .; V: TRBV9; D: .; J: TRBJ2-7; DNA: TGTGCCAGCAGCGCCAAGTTTGGGGGCGAGCAGTACTTC; CDR3: CASSAKFGGEQYF
size: .; V: TRBV29-1; D: .; J: TRBJ2-5; DNA: TGCAGCGTTGGGGGGCAAGAGACCCAGTACTTC; CDR3: CSVGGQETQYF
size: .; V: TRBV29-1; D: TRBD1; J: TRBJ2-5; DNA: TGCAGCGTCGAGACAGGGGGCGCCCAGTACTTC; CDR3: CSVETGGAQYF
size: .; V: TRBV5-1; D: .; J: TRBJ1-6; DNA: TGCGCCAGCAGCTTGGCACGCGGGACAAGACTCGTAGCCCTCCACTTT; CDR3: CASSLARGTRLVALHF